The rows below give T cell receptor beta chains drawn from one sample of a study of blood T cell repertoires in COVID-19. Measured with immunoSEQ multiplex PCR; TCRdb has only the in-frame clones, and not every one. The sample includes approximately 120,000 clones, about 82% of them seen just once. The sample was peripheral blood. These receptors were taken from a human donor in a cohort sampled during active COVID-19. Each CDR3 is given with its conserved first and last residue. The D gene is left open where the match is weak. Some rows have no size entry. The others give once, few or many, or a class for an expanded clone.

d_gene	abundance	v_gene	j_gene	CDR3nt	CDR3aa
TRBD1	NA	TRBV9	TRBJ2-3	TGTGCCAGCAGCGCCCTACGGAGGACAGGGGGCTACAGCGGGGATCAAGATAGCACAGATACGCAGTATTTT	CASSALRRTGGYSGDQDSTDTQYF
NA	NA	TRBV5-4	TRBJ2-7	TGTGCCAGCAGCCACATCCACCAGGAGCGGAACGAGCAGTACTTC	CASSHIHQERNEQYF
NA	NA	TRBV5-1	TRBJ2-5	TGCGCCAGCAGCTTGCCAGGCCAAGAGACCCAGTACTTC	CASSLPGQETQYF
TRBD1	few	TRBV7-9	TRBJ2-7	TGTGCCAGCACCTCGGGACAGGGGGCGGACGAGCAGTACTTC	CASTSGQGADEQYF
TRBD1	NA	TRBV5-4	TRBJ1-4	TGTGCCAGCAGCTTGGGATACAGGGGGCAAAATGAAAAACTGTTTTTT	CASSLGYRGQNEKLFF
TRBD2	NA	TRBV9	TRBJ2-6	TGTGCCAGCAGCCCCCGGGGGGGGGACTCTGGGGCCAACGTCCTGACTTTC	CASSPRGGDSGANVLTF
NA	NA	TRBV18	TRBJ2-5	TGTGCCAGCTCACCCACCCTAGGAAGTCATAGGGAGACCCAGTACTTC	CASSPTLGSHRETQYF
NA	few	TRBV27	TRBJ1-5	TGTGCCAGCAGTCTACTGGGGGCCAATCAGCCCCAGCATTTT	CASSLLGANQPQHF
NA	NA	TRBV6-5	TRBJ1-4	TGTGCCAGTCGCAAGGGGCCAGGGGCTAATGAAAAACTGTTTTTT	CASRKGPGANEKLFF
TRBD1	NA	TRBV28	TRBJ2-7	TGTGCCAGCATCGAAGCCGGGACAGGGTCCTACGAGCAGTACTTC	CASIEAGTGSYEQYF
NA	few	TRBV2	TRBJ1-4	TGTGCCAGTCGTGGGAGCCCCTCCGGAAAACTGTTTTTT	CASRGSPSGKLFF
NA	NA	TRBV3-1/TRBV3-2	TRBJ2-3	TGTGCCAGCAGCCTGGGACTGTACCGCACAGATACGCAGTATTTT	CASSLGLYRTDTQYF
NA	NA	TRBV6-5	TRBJ1-2	TGTGCCAGCAGTTATTCAAGGGGGGAGGGTATGGGCTACACCTTC	CASSYSRGEGMGYTF
NA	NA	TRBV11-3	TRBJ1-1	TGTGCCAGCAGCTTAGGTGGAGAACCTGAAGCTTTCTTT	CASSLGGEPEAFF
TRBD1	NA	TRBV5-6	TRBJ1-2	TGTGCCAGCAACCTGGACAGGGGCTCCTATGGCTACACCTTC	CASNLDRGSYGYTF
NA	NA	TRBV9	TRBJ1-3	TGTGCCAGCAGCGTAGACCAGTTCTCTGGAAACACCATATATTTT	CASSVDQFSGNTIYF
TRBD1	NA	TRBV19	TRBJ1-5	TGTGCCAGTACGGGACAGATCAATCAGCCCCAGCATTTT	CASTGQINQPQHF
TRBD2	NA	TRBV24-1	TRBJ2-5	TGTGCCACCAGTGATTCAGGCGGGAGGCCGGGGGAGACCCAGTACTTC	CATSDSGGRPGETQYF
NA	NA	TRBV11-2	TRBJ2-1	TGTGCCAGCAGCCCTGGAGTATACAATGAGCAGTTCTTC	CASSPGVYNEQFF
NA	NA	TRBV12-3/TRBV12-4	TRBJ1-2	TGTGCCAGCAGTTTCGAGGACTATGGCTACACCTTC	CASSFEDYGYTF
TRBD1	NA	TRBV18	TRBJ2-2	TGTGCCAGCTCACCACAAGGGACAGGGGCGAACACCGGGGAGCTGTTTTTT	CASSPQGTGANTGELFF
TRBD2	few	TRBV6-5	TRBJ2-7	TGTGCCAGCAGCCCCTTGGGAGGGGCCTACGAGCAGTACTTC	CASSPLGGAYEQYF
NA	NA	TRBV5-4	TRBJ2-3	TGTGCCACGGGGCAGGGGACAGATACGCAGTATTTT	CATGQGTDTQYF
NA	NA	TRBV2	TRBJ2-3	TGTGCCAGCAGTGAAGATAAGAGGTACGCTAGCACAGATACGCAGTATTTT	CASSEDKRYASTDTQYF
NA	once	TRBV7-9	TRBJ2-6	TGTGCCAGCAGCTCCAGAAATCTTGGCTCTGGGGCCAACGTCCTGACTTTC	CASSSRNLGSGANVLTF
NA	few	TRBV3-1/TRBV3-2	TRBJ2-7	TGTGCCAGCAGCCTAAGGGGCCTTCACTGTGTCTACGAGCAGTACTTC	CASSLRGLHCVYEQYF
NA	NA	TRBV7-9	TRBJ1-1	TGTGCCAGCAGACCGGACAGTCCCGCCTTTGAAGCTTTCTTT	CASRPDSPAFEAFF
NA	NA	TRBV5-1	TRBJ2-1	TGCGCCAGCAGCTCCAGGATTGACAATGAGCAGTTCTTC	CASSSRIDNEQFF